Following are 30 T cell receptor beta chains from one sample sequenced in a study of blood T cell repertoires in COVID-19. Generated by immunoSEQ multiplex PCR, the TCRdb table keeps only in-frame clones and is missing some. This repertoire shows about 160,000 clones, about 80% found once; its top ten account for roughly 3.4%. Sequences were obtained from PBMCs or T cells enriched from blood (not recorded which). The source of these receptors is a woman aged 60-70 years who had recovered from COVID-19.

CDR3: CASSPRDRVLMNTEAFF. The CDR3 DNA is TGTGCCAGCAGCCCCCGGGACAGGGTCCTCATGAACACTGAAGCTTTCTTT. This chain joins TRBV13 and TRBJ1-1; TRBD1 matches at 9 bases. This CDR3 comprises 17 residues. CDR1 is PRHDT, CDR2 FYEKMQ, per germline (reference sequence). V was clipped by 5 bases and J by 0 bases; unmatched bases: 10. The full variable domain, rest sourced from reference TRBV13 and TRBJ1-1, is AAGVIQSPRHLIKEKRETATLKCYPIPRHDTVYWYQQGPGQDPQFLISFYEKMQSDKGSIPDRFSAQQFSDYHSELNMSSLELGDSALYFCASSPRDRVLMNTEAFFGQGTRLTVV.

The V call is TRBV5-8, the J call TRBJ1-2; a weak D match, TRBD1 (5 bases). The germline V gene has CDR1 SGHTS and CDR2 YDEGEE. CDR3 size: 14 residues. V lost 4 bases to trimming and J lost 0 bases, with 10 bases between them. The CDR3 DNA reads TGTGCCAGCAGCATGGAGGGGACTAACTATGGCTACACCTTC. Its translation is CASSMEGTNYGYTF. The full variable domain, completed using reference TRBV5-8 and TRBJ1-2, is EAGVTQSPTHLIKTRGQQATLRCSPISGHTSVYWYQQALGLGLQFLLWYDEGEERNRGNFPPRFSGRQFPNYSSELNVNALELEDSALYLCASSMEGTNYGYTFGSGTRLTVV.

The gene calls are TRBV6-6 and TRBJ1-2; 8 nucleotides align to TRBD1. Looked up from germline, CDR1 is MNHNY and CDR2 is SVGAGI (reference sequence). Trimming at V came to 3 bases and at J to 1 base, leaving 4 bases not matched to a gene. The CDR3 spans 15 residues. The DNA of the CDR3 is TGTGCCAGCAGTTATTCCGGACAGGGTAACTATGGCTACACCTTC. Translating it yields CASSYSGQGNYGYTF.

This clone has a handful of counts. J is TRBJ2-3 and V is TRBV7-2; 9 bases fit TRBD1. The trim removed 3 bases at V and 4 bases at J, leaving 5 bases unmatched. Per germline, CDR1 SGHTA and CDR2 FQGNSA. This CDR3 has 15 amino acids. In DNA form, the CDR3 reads TGTGCCAGCAGCTTTCGGGGACAGGGCCCAGATACGCAGTATTTT. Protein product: CASSFRGQGPDTQYF. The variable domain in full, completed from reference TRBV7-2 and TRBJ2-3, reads GAGVSQSPSNKVTEKGKDVELRCDPISGHTALYWYRQSLGQGLEFLIYFQGNSAPDKSGLPSDRFSAERTGGSVSTLTIQRTQQEDSAVYLCASSFRGQGPDTQYFGPGTRLTVL.

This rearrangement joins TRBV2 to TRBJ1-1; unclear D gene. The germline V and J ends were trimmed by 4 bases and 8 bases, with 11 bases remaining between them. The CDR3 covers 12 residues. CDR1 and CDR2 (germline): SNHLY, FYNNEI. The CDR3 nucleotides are TGTGCCAGCAGTGTAAAGGAGGGAGAAGCTTTCTTT. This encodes CASSVKEGEAFF.

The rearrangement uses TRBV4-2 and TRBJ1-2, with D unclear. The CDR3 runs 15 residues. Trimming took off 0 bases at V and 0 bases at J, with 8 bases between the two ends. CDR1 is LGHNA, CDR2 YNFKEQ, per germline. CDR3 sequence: CASSQDASANYGYTF. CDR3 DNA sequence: TGTGCCAGCAGCCAAGACGCCAGCGCTAACTATGGCTACACCTTC.

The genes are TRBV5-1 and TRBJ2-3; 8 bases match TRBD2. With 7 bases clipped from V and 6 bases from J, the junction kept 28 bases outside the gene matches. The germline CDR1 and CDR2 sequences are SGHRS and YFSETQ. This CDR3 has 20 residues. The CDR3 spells CASGDLSGVWGALSTDTQYF. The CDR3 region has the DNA TGCGCCAGCGGCGACCTTAGCGGGGTATGGGGGGCATTGTCTACGGATACGCAGTATTTT.

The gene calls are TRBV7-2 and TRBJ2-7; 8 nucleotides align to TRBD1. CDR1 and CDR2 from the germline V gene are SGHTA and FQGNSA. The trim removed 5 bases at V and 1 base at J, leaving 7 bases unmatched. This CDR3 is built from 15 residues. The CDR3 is CASSPSRDRSYEQYF. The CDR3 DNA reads TGTGCCAGCAGCCCCTCCCGGGACAGGTCCTACGAGCAGTACTTC.

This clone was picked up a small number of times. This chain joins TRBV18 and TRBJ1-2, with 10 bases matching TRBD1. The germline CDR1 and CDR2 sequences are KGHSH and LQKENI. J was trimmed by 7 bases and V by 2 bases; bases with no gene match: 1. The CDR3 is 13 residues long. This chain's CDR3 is CASSPDRGPGYTF. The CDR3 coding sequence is TGTGCCAGCTCACCAGACAGGGGGCCTGGCTACACCTTC. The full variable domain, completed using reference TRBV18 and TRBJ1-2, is NAGVMQNPRHLVRRRGQEARLRCSPMKGHSHVYWYRQLPEEGLKFMVYLQKENIIDESGMPKERFSAEFPKEGPSILRIQQVVRGDSAAYFCASSPDRGPGYTFGSGTRLTVV.

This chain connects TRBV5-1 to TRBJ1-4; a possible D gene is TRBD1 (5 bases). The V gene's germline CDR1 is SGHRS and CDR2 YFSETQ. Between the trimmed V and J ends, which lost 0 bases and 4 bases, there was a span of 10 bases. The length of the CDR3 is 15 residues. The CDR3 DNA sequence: TGCGCCAGCAGCTTGGGAGCGGGGGTTAATGAAAAACTGTTTTTT. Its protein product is CASSLGAGVNEKLFF.

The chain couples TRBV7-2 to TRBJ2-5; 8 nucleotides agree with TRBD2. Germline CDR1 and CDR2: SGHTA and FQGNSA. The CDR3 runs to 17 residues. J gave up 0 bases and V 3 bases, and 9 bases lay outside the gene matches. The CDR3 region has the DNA TGTGCCAGCAGCTTCAGGTCCCGGGGGGGCAACCAAGAGACCCAGTACTTC. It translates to CASSFRSRGGNQETQYF. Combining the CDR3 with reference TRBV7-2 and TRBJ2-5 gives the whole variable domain GAGVSQSPSNKVTEKGKDVELRCDPISGHTALYWYRQSLGQGLEFLIYFQGNSAPDKSGLPSDRFSAERTGGSVSTLTIQRTQQEDSAVYLCASSFRSRGGNQETQYFGPGTRLLVL.

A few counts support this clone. The CDR3 nucleotides read TGTGCCAGCAGCCAAGCGAACACCATATATTTT. Its translation is CASSQANTIYF. J is TRBJ1-3 and V is TRBV3-1 (or the pseudogene TRBV3-2); D gene uncertain. The CDR3 has 11 residues. V was shortened by 1 base and J by 7 bases, with 2 bases between the two germline ends. Germline V CDR1 and CDR2: LGHDT, YNNKEL (reference sequence).

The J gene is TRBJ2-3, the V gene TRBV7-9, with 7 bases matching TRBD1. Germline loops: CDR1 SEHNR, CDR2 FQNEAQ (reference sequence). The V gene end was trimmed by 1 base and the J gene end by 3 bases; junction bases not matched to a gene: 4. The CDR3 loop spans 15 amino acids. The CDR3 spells CASSLEGQQTDTQYF. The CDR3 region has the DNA TGTGCCAGCAGCTTAGAGGGACAGCAGACAGATACGCAGTATTTT.

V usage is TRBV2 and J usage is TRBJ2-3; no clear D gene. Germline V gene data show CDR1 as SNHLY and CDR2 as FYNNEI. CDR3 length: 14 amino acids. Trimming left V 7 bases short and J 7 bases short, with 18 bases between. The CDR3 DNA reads TGTGCCAGCAACAACGCTCCTGGGCCTAATACGCAGTATTTT. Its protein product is CASNNAPGPNTQYF.

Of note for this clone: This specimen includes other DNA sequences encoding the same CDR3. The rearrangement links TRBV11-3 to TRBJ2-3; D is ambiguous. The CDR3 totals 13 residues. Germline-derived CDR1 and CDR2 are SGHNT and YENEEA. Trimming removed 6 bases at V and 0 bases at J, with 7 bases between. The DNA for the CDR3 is TGTGCCAGCAGTCAGACTAGCACAGATACGCAGTATTTT. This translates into CASSQTSTDTQYF.

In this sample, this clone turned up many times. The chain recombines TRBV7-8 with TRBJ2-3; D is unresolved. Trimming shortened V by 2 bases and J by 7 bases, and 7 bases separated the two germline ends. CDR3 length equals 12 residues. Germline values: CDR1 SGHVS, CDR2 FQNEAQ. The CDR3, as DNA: TGTGCCAGCAGCTTACTATTCCATACGCAGTATTTT. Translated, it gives CASSLLFHTQYF.

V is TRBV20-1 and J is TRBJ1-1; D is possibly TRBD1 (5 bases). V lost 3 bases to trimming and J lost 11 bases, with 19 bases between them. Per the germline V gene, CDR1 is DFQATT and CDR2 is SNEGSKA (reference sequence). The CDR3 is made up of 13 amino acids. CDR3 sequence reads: CSASKGKGRAAFF. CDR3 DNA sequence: TGCAGTGCTAGTAAGGGTAAAGGCAGGGCGGCTTTCTTT.

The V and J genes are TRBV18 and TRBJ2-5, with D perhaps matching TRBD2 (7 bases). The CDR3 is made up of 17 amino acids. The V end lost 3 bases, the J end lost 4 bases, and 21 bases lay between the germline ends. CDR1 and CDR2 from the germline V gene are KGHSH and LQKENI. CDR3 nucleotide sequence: TGTGCCAGCTCACCCGCCTGGGGGGGGCGCGAAGGAGAGACCCAGTACTTC. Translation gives CASSPAWGGREGETQYF.

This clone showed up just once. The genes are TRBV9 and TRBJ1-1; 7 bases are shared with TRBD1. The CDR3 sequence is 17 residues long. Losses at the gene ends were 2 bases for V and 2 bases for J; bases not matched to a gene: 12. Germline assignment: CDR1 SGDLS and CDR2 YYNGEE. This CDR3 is CASSVFPGRQGNTEAFF. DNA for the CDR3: TGTGCCAGCAGCGTGTTCCCGGGACGACAGGGTAACACTGAAGCTTTCTTT.

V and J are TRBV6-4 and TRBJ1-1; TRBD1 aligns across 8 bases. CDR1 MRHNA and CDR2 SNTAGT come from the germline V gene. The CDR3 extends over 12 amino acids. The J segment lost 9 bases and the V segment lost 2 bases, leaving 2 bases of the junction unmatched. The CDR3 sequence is CASSDSRGQAFF. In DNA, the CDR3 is TGTGCCAGCAGTGACAGCAGGGGGCAAGCTTTCTTT.

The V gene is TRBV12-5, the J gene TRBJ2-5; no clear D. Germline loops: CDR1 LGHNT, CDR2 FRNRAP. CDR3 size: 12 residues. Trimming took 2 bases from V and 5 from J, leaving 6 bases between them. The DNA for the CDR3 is TGTGCTAGTGGTTTGACCAGGGAGACCCAGTACTTC. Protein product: CASGLTRETQYF. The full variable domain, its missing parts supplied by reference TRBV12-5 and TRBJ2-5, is DARVTQTPRHKVTEMGQEVTMRCQPILGHNTVFWYRQTMMQGLELLAYFRNRAPLDDSGMPKDRFSAEMPDATLATLKIQPSEPRDSAVYFCASGLTRETQYFGPGTRLLVL.

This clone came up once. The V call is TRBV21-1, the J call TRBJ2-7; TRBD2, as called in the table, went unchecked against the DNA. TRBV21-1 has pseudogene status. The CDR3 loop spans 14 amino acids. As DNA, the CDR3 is TGTGCCAGCAGCAAAGGGGGGACTACCTACGAGCAGTACTTC. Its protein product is CASSKGGTTYEQYF.

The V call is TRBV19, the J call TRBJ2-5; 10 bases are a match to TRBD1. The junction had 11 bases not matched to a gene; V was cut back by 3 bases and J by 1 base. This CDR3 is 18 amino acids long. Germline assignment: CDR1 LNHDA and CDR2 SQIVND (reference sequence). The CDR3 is CASSIGTLGQGFQETQYF. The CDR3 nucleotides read TGTGCCAGTAGTATCGGGACTTTGGGACAGGGGTTCCAAGAGACCCAGTACTTC.

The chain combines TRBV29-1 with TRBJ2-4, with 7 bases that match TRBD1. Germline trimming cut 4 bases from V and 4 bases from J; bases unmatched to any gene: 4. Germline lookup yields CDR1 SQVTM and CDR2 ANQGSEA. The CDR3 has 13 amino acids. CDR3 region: CSVGGGTKNIQYF. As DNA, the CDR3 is TGCAGCGTTGGAGGGGGCACGAAAAACATTCAGTACTTC.

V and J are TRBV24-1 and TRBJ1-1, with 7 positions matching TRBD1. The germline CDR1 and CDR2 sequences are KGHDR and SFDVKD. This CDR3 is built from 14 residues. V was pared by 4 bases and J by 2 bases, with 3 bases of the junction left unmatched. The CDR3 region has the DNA TGTGCCACCAGTGAAACAGGGGAAAACACTGAAGCTTTCTTT. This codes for CATSETGENTEAFF.

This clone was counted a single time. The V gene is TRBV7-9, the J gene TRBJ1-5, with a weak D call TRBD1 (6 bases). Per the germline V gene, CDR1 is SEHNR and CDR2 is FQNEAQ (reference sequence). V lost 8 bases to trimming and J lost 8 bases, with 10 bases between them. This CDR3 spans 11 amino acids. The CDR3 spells CASGSGEPQHF. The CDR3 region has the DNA TGTGCCAGCGGGTCAGGGGAGCCCCAGCATTTT.

CDR3 nucleotide sequence: TGCGCCAGCAGCTTGAGAGGGGGTGAGACTGAAGCTTTCTTT. Its protein product is CASSLRGGETEAFF. The gene calls are TRBV5-1 and TRBJ1-1, with TRBD1 as a possible D gene (6 bases). The CDR3 consists of 14 residues. Trimming pared 1 base from V and 5 bases from J, leaving 12 bases between. The germline V gene has CDR1 SGHRS and CDR2 YFSETQ.

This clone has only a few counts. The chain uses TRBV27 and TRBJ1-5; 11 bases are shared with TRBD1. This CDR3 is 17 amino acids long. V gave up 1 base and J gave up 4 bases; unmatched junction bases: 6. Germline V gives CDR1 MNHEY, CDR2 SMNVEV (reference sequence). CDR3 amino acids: CASSLYGQGAENQPQHF. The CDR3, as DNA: TGTGCCAGCAGTTTATACGGACAGGGGGCGGAAAATCAGCCCCAGCATTTT.

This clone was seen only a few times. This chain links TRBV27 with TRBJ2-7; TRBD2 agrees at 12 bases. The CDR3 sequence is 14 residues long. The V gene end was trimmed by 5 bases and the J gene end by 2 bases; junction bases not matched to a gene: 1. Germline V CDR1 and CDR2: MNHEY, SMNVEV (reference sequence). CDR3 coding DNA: TGTGCCAGCAGTCCTAGCGGGGGGGCCTACGAGCAGTACTTC. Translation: CASSPSGGAYEQYF.

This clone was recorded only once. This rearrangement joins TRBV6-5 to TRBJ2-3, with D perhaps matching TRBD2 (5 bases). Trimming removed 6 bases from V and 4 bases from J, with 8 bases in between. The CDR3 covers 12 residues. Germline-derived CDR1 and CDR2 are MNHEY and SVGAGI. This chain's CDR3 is CASRRVADTQYF. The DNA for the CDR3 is TGTGCCAGCAGGAGGGTCGCAGATACGCAGTATTTT.